This is a list of T cell receptor beta chains from one sample in a study of cytomegalovirus exposure and HLA in healthy donors. Assay used: immunoSEQ multiplex PCR; TCRdb lists only in-frame clones, some missing. The sample comprises approximately 190,000 clones, less than 90% of which are singletons, and around 0.26% rests with the top ten. The sample taken for sequencing was PBMCs. These receptors came from a boy aged 5 to 17 in good health and CMV-seronegative. CDR3s include the opening cysteine and the closing phenylalanine or tryptophan. D genes are given only for firm matches. Size is stated for part of the rows, as once, few or many counts, or as a class when the clone is expanded.

.	TRBV7-3	13	TRBJ1-5	.	CASSLNHNQPQHF	TGTGCCAGCAGCTTAAATCATAATCAGCCCCAGCATTTT
.	TRBV4-1	17	TRBJ2-1	TRBD2	CASSQGLAGGSYNEQFF	TGCGCCAGCAGCCAAGGGCTAGCGGGAGGATCCTACAATGAGCAGTTCTTC
.	TRBV5-5	17	TRBJ1-2	TRBD1	CASSSSGTGFDGSGYTF	TGTGCCAGCAGCTCTTCCGGGACAGGGTTTGACGGTTCGGGCTACACCTTC
.	TRBV7-3	16	TRBJ2-1	TRBD2	CASSNKGTSGLNEQFF	TGTGCCAGCAGCAACAAGGGGACTAGCGGTCTCAATGAGCAGTTCTTC
.	TRBV27	16	TRBJ1-6	TRBD1	CASRRAGDSYNSPLHF	TGTGCCAGCAGGCGAGCTGGGGACAGTTATAATTCACCCCTCCACTTT
.	TRBV2	14	TRBJ1-4	.	CASSEGGMYEKLFF	TGTGCCAGCAGTGAAGGAGGGATGTATGAAAAACTGTTTTTT
few	TRBV9	14	TRBJ1-1	.	CASSVEGAGDEAFF	TGTGCCAGCAGCGTAGAAGGGGCAGGGGACGAAGCTTTCTTT
.	TRBV19	14	TRBJ2-1	.	CASSIRTVYNEQFF	TGTGCCAGTAGTATTCGAACGGTCTACAATGAGCAGTTCTTC
.	TRBV13	15	TRBJ2-1	TRBD2	CASSLGLAGFNEQFF	TGTGCCAGCAGTTTGGGACTAGCGGGGTTTAATGAGCAGTTCTTC
.	TRBV6-1	14	TRBJ1-1	TRBD1	CASRKTGGGTEAFF	TGTGCCAGCAGAAAGACAGGGGGGGGCACTGAAGCTTTCTTT
.	TRBV25-1	18	TRBJ1-4	.	CASSDMRGRTATNETLFF	TGTGCCAGCAGTGATATGAGGGGACGGACAGCAACTAATGAAACACTGTTTTTT
.	TRBV21-1	16	TRBJ2-5	.	CASSPQGIYPQETQYF	TGTGCCAGCAGCCCCCAGGGTATTTACCCACAAGAGACCCAGTACTTC
.	TRBV5-6	15	TRBJ2-7	.	CASSAASGSLYEQYF	TGTGCCAGCAGCGCCGCGAGTGGGAGTCTCTACGAGCAGTACTTC
.	TRBV11-2	14	TRBJ2-7	.	CASSPDRTTYEQYF	TGTGCCAGCAGCCCCGACCGGACTACCTACGAGCAGTACTTC
.	TRBV27	14	TRBJ2-7	.	CASSPGRVWYEQYF	TGTGCCAGCAGTCCCGGCAGGGTTTGGTACGAGCAGTACTTC
.	TRBV2	13	TRBJ1-2	.	CASSEATFYGYTF	TGTGCCAGCAGTGAAGCGACTTTCTATGGCTACACCTTC
.	TRBV20-1	11	TRBJ2-7	.	CSARKGYEQYF	TGCAGTGCTAGGAAGGGGTACGAGCAGTACTTC
.	TRBV7-2	14	TRBJ2-7	.	CASSSRGAAYEQYF	TGTGCCAGCAGCTCTCGGGGGGCCGCCTACGAGCAGTACTTC
.	TRBV29-1	15	TRBJ1-4	.	CSVFSGAKGNEKLFF	TGCAGCGTTTTTTCAGGGGCAAAGGGTAATGAAAAACTGTTTTTT
few	TRBV5-1	14	TRBJ2-3	.	CASGKSGSTDTQYF	TGCGCCAGCGGAAAAAGCGGAAGCACAGATACGCAGTATTTT
.	TRBV2	13	TRBJ2-1	TRBD2	CASRAGGANEQFF	TGTGCCAGCAGGGCCGGGGGGGCCAATGAGCAGTTCTTC
.	TRBV30	13	TRBJ2-7	TRBD2	CAWSVPGTKVRYF	TGTGCCTGGAGTGTACCGGGGACTAAGGTTCGGTACTTC
few	TRBV25-1	14	TRBJ2-5	TRBD2	CASSVSGGEETQYF	TGTGCCAGCAGTGTAAGCGGGGGGGAAGAGACCCAGTACTTC
.	TRBV11-2	13	TRBJ2-7	.	CASSFGGSYEQYF	TGTGCCAGCAGCTTCGGCGGGTCCTACGAGCAGTACTTC
.	TRBV6-5	10	TRBJ2-7	.	CASSRSEQYF	TGTGCCAGCAGCCGGTCCGAGCAGTACTTC
.	TRBV27	14	TRBJ2-7	TRBD2	CASGVGGEPYEQYF	TGTGCCAGCGGGGTGGGGGGGGAACCCTACGAGCAGTACTTC
.	TRBV28	16	TRBJ1-1	.	CASSFPGLSMNTEAFF	TGTGCCAGCAGTTTCCCCGGACTGAGTATGAACACTGAAGCTTTCTTT
.	TRBV6-5	15	TRBJ2-1	.	CASSPRTPSYNEQFF	TGTGCCAGCAGTCCGAGGACTCCCTCCTACAATGAGCAGTTCTTC
.	TRBV18	17	TRBJ1-5	.	CASSAYPWTDQNQPQHF	TGTGCCAGCTCCGCCTACCCTTGGACAGACCAAAATCAGCCCCAGCATTTT
.	TRBV7-9	12	TRBJ2-7	.	CSSSDGYYEQYF	TGTTCCAGCAGTGACGGGTACTACGAGCAGTACTTC
once	TRBV5-1	14	TRBJ2-7	.	CASSLGSPTFEQYF	TGCGCCAGCAGCTTGGGATCTCCAACTTTTGAGCAGTACTTC
.	TRBV9	13	TRBJ1-1	.	CASSVSPSTEAFF	TGTGCCAGCAGCGTATCCCCGAGCACTGAAGCTTTCTTT
.	TRBV19	15	TRBJ1-6	.	CASSIARGYNSPLHF	TGTGCCAGTAGTATAGCACGGGGGTATAATTCACCCCTCCACTTT
.	TRBV28	15	TRBJ2-1	.	CATRTALNSYNEQFF	TGTGCCACCCGGACAGCCCTAAATTCCTACAATGAGCAGTTCTTC
.	TRBV21-1	16	TRBJ2-3	.	CASSKDAPGSTDTQYF	TGTGCCAGCAGCAAAGATGCGCCAGGAAGCACAGATACGCAGTATTTT
.	TRBV4-3	14	TRBJ1-2	.	CASSHLGTSYGYTF	TGCGCCAGCAGCCATTTGGGGACATCTTATGGCTACACCTTC
.	TRBV19	17	TRBJ2-2	.	CASSKQPRDMNTGELFF	TGTGCCAGTAGTAAGCAACCCCGGGATATGAACACCGGGGAGCTGTTTTTT
.	TRBV5-4	15	TRBJ2-7	.	CASSIRDTLGYEQYF	TGTGCCAGCAGCATAAGGGACACTTTGGGATACGAGCAGTACTTC
.	TRBV29-1	15	TRBJ1-3	TRBD1	CSVDGQGSSGNTIYF	TGCAGCGTTGATGGACAGGGGAGCTCTGGAAACACCATATATTTT
.	TRBV11-2	13	TRBJ1-2	.	CASSLARDYGYTF	TGTGCCAGCAGCTTAGCCAGGGACTATGGCTACACCTTC
.	TRBV15	18	TRBJ2-7	TRBD2	CATSRASNGRKEKVEQYF	TGTGCCACCAGCAGAGCCTCAAACGGGAGGAAAGAAAAGGTCGAGCAGTACTTC
.	TRBV27	18	TRBJ2-2	TRBD2	CASSLWLGLAGDAGELFF	TGTGCCAGCAGTTTATGGCTCGGACTAGCGGGAGACGCCGGGGAGCTGTTTTTT